A selection of T cell receptor beta chains follows, all from one sample in a study of blood T cell repertoires in COVID-19. The protocol was immunoSEQ multiplex PCR, while the TCRdb copy is restricted to in-frame clones and leaves out a portion. The table lists tens of thousands of clones, 86% of them singletons. What was sequenced was peripheral blood. These receptors were obtained from a woman of 80 years or more with acute or convalescent COVID-19. Each CDR3 is given with its conserved first and last residue. D genes are given only for firm matches. Where a row states a size, it is once, few, many or the class of an expanded clone; other rows omit it.

DNA	CDR3	J	V	D	size
TGTGCCAGCAGCAACTTAGGGGGGGCGCAGTTTGACGAGCAGTACTTC	CASSNLGGAQFDEQYF	TRBJ2-7	TRBV7-9	-	-
TGTGCCAGTAGTCCAACTTGGACTAGCGGGGGCACAGATACGCAGTATTTT	CASSPTWTSGGTDTQYF	TRBJ2-3	TRBV19	TRBD2	-
TGTGCCAGCAGTGAAGGTCCGACATCAGGGAACTATGGCTACACCTTC	CASSEGPTSGNYGYTF	TRBJ1-2	TRBV2	-	-
TGTGCCAGCAGCGTAGCTGGCCAGGGGACCACTGAAGCTTTCTTT	CASSVAGQGTTEAFF	TRBJ1-1	TRBV9	-	once
TGTGCCAGCAGCTACGGGAGGGCTAATTCACCCCTCCACTTT	CASSYGRANSPLHF	TRBJ1-6	TRBV11-2	-	-
TGCGCCAGCAGTCGGGACAGCCCAGAGCAGTACTTC	CASSRDSPEQYF	TRBJ2-7	TRBV5-1	TRBD1	-
TGTGCCAGCAGCGCGCGTCAGGGGGCTAGCACAGATACGCAGTATTTT	CASSARQGASTDTQYF	TRBJ2-3	TRBV9	TRBD1	once
TGCGCCAGCAGCTTGGACAGGGCCATGAACACTGAAGCTTTCTTT	CASSLDRAMNTEAFF	TRBJ1-1	TRBV5-1	-	-
TGTGCCAGCAGCCCAAACGGTGAGACCCAGTACTTC	CASSPNGETQYF	TRBJ2-5	TRBV11-3	-	-
TGTGCCAGCAGTGAGGTAGCAGGGGGTAATGAAAAACTGTTTTTT	CASSEVAGGNEKLFF	TRBJ1-4	TRBV2	TRBD1	-
TGTGCCAGCAGCGTTGTGGGACTAGCTCCCGGGGAGCTGTTTTTT	CASSVVGLAPGELFF	TRBJ2-2	TRBV9	TRBD2	-
TGTGCCAGCAGCCGGACAACTGGGACAGGTTACGAGCAGTACTTC	CASSRTTGTGYEQYF	TRBJ2-7	TRBV27	TRBD1	-
TGTGCCAGCCGACAGGGCACCGGAAACACCATATATTTT	CASRQGTGNTIYF	TRBJ1-3	TRBV9	TRBD1	-
TGTGCCAGCAGCCATGGAGACAGAATTCCCTACGAGCAGTACTTC	CASSHGDRIPYEQYF	TRBJ2-7	TRBV3-1/TRBV3-2	-	-
TGTGCCAGTAGATACCCACTCACAGGGGCAAACACTGAAGCTTTCTTT	CASRYPLTGANTEAFF	TRBJ1-1	TRBV19	TRBD1	-
TGTGCCAGTGCCAGGGGACTAGCGGGGACCGGGGATACGCAGTATTTT	CASARGLAGTGDTQYF	TRBJ2-3	TRBV7-3	TRBD2	few
TGCGCCAGCAGCGAACGGACAGGGTCTGGAAACACCATATATTTT	CASSERTGSGNTIYF	TRBJ1-3	TRBV5-1	TRBD1	-
TGTGCCAGCAGTACCGGGGACAGCACCAATCAGCCCCAGCATTTT	CASSTGDSTNQPQHF	TRBJ1-5	TRBV6-6	TRBD1	-
TGTGCCAGCAGTTCCGCGGGGGGTGGAAGGAACCAGCATTTT	CASSSAGGGRNQHF	TRBJ1-5	TRBV6-5	-	-
TGCGCCAGCAGCTTGAGCGGGAGATCAGATACGCAGTATTTT	CASSLSGRSDTQYF	TRBJ2-3	TRBV5-1	TRBD2	once
TGTGCCAGCAGCCAAGATTTGGAGGGTGAGCAGTTCTTC	CASSQDLEGEQFF	TRBJ2-1	TRBV14	-	-
TGTGCCAGCAGTTACGGGACGGGGGGGCTCTACGAGCAGTACTTC	CASSYGTGGLYEQYF	TRBJ2-7	TRBV6-5	TRBD2	-
TGTGCCAGCAGTGAAGCGCTCTCCGGGTCCGCGTTTGGAGAGACCCAGTACTTC	CASSEALSGSAFGETQYF	TRBJ2-5	TRBV6-1	-	few